This is a list of T cell receptor beta chains from one sample in a study of T cell changes during pregnancy in multiple sclerosis. The assay was immunoSEQ multiplex PCR, and TCRdb's table has in-frame clones only and misses some. The data hold about 32,000 clones, with about 89% observed a single time. This material consisted of CD8+ T cells from peripheral blood mononuclear cells, taken in the third trimester of pregnancy. These receptors came from a female donor with multiple sclerosis, enrolled in a pregnancy study. The CDR3 runs from the conserved cysteine through the conserved F or W. Fields, in order: CDR3 length, J gene, V gene, clone size, D gene, CDR3 DNA, CDR3 protein. D genes are given only for firm matches. The size of a clone is reported for some rows only, either as once, few or many, or as a class for expanded clones.

15,TRBJ1-5,TRBV23-1,once,.,TGCGCCAGCAGTCAATCGGAAGCAGGGCAGGGGCCCCAGCATTTT,CASSQSEAGQGPQHF
13,TRBJ1-1,TRBV7-9,few,.,TGTGCCAGCAGCTTAGACGGAGGGGCTGAAGCTTTCTTT,CASSLDGGAEAFF
16,TRBJ2-1,TRBV5-6,.,.,TGTGCCAGCAGCCGAACCAGGACTGGCTCCTACAATGAGCAGTTCTTC,CASSRTRTGSYNEQFF
15,TRBJ2-7,TRBV28,.,TRBD2,TGTGCCAGCAGTCCACTAGCGGGGACATCCTACGAGCAGTACTTC,CASSPLAGTSYEQYF
13,TRBJ1-1,TRBV7-9,.,.,TGTGCCAGCAGCTTGGCGGGAAACACTGAAGCTTTCTTT,CASSLAGNTEAFF
13,TRBJ2-7,TRBV9,.,.,TGTGCCAGCAGCGTAGGGGGAGGTAGGGAGCAGTACTTC,CASSVGGGREQYF
14,TRBJ2-7,TRBV10-3,.,TRBD1,TGTGCCATCAGTGAACCCGGACAGGGCACCGAGCAGTACTTC,CAISEPGQGTEQYF
14,TRBJ1-2,TRBV30,.,TRBD1,TGTGCCTGGAGTCCGGGACAGGGGGCTCCTGGCTACACCTTC,CAWSPGQGAPGYTF
14,TRBJ2-3,TRBV5-1,.,TRBD2,TGCGCCAGCTGGGGCGGGGGGACCACAGATACGCAGTATTTT,CASWGGGTTDTQYF
14,TRBJ2-1,TRBV6-4,once,.,TGTGCCAGCAGCAAGGGGGACGGCGGCAATGAGCAGTTCTTC,CASSKGDGGNEQFF
14,TRBJ1-1,TRBV30,.,.,TGTGCCTGGAGTGTCGGGGTGGGTTACACTGAAGCTTTCTTT,CAWSVGVGYTEAFF
15,TRBJ1-3,TRBV5-5,.,TRBD1,TGTGCCAGCAGCGAGAAGGGGGCCTCTGGAAACACCATATATTTT,CASSEKGASGNTIYF
15,TRBJ2-1,TRBV7-6,.,.,TGTGCCAGCAGCTTACGGCGGGGTACGCTGGATGAGCAGTTCTTC,CASSLRRGTLDEQFF
17,TRBJ2-3,TRBV7-3,.,TRBD2,TGTGCCAGCAGCCCCGGGGCTAGCGGGAGTGTAACAGATACGCAGTATTTT,CASSPGASGSVTDTQYF
13,TRBJ1-2,TRBV4-1,.,.,TGCGCCAGCAGCCAAGTAGCGGGACTTGGCTACACCTTC,CASSQVAGLGYTF
13,TRBJ1-1,TRBV6-1,few,.,TGTGCCGCCGACGAGGGGGTTTACACTGAAGCTTTCTTT,CAADEGVYTEAFF
13,TRBJ2-7,TRBV7-9,.,.,TGTGCCAGCAGCTCCACCGGGGCCTACGAGCAGTACTTC,CASSSTGAYEQYF
17,TRBJ1-1,TRBV9,.,TRBD1,TGTGCCAGCAGCGTAGCCGGACAGGGGGCGGGAGACACTGAAGCTTTCTTT,CASSVAGQGAGDTEAFF
14,TRBJ2-5,TRBV11-2,.,.,TGTGCCAGCAGCACAGGGACACGACAAGAGACCCAGTACTTC,CASSTGTRQETQYF
14,TRBJ1-2,TRBV30,medium-sized,TRBD1,TGTGCCTGGAGCGACGGACAGGCCGACTATGGCTACACCTTC,CAWSDGQADYGYTF
15,TRBJ1-2,TRBV5-6,.,TRBD1,TGTGCCAGCAGCTCCGGACAGGGGGCGTTTAATGGCTACACCTTC,CASSSGQGAFNGYTF
18,TRBJ1-4,TRBV4-1,.,TRBD1,TGCGCCAGCAGCCGAATCTGGACACAGGGGAGCTATAATGAAAAACTGTTTTTT,CASSRIWTQGSYNEKLFF
14,TRBJ1-4,TRBV7-3,.,TRBD1,TGTGCCAGCAGCCCCTCGACAGGGGGGGAAAAACTGTTTTTT,CASSPSTGGEKLFF
15,TRBJ2-1,TRBV7-8,once,.,TGTGCCAGCAGCTTATTCCCGGAGGGCCGGATCGAGCAGTTCTTC,CASSLFPEGRIEQFF
12,TRBJ2-7,TRBV27,.,.,TGTGCCAGCAGTTTAGGGGCAGGCGAGCAGTACTTC,CASSLGAGEQYF
16,TRBJ2-2,TRBV27,.,TRBD2,TGTGCCAGCACCTACCGTGGCGGGAGGGCCTCCGGGGAGCTGTTTTTT,CASTYRGGRASGELFF